These 30 T cell receptor beta chains were sequenced from one sample in a study of metastatic and nonmetastatic thyroid tumors. TCRdb reassembled clones from the PCR reads with MiXCR. The sample yields 25,000 to 30,000 clones, about 4% seen once. No treatment of any kind had been given to any patient before thyroid surgery. The specimen was blood. The receptors were gathered from a female donor with papillary thyroid cancer or a benign thyroid nodule (not recorded which). Some clones in this sample may be carry-over from other donors' samples.

This clone was seen many times. Other DNA sequences in the sample encode the same CDR3. The genes are TRBV9 and TRBJ2-3; possibly TRBD2 for D (6 bases). Germline CDR1 SGDLS, CDR2 YYNGEE. The CDR3 sequence is 16 residues long. The V end was cut by 1 base, the J end by 0 bases, with 12 bases between. CDR3 amino acids: CASSVLSGLSTDTQYF. The CDR3 region has the DNA TGTGCCAGCAGCGTACTAAGCGGGCTTAGCACAGATACGCAGTATTTT.

This clone has ten or more counts. The V call is TRBV9, the J call TRBJ2-1; tentative D call: TRBD1 (5 bases). Per the germline V gene, CDR1 is SGDLS and CDR2 is YYNGEE. Trimming removed 4 bases from V and 11 bases from J, with 19 bases in between. CDR3 length: 14 residues. CDR3 bases: TGTGCCAGCAGCCCAATCTCCACAGGCCTGAAGCAGTTCTTC. Translated, it gives CASSPISTGLKQFF.

The V call is TRBV4-2, the J call TRBJ2-7; 11 nucleotides align to TRBD2. The CDR3 is made up of 15 amino acids. V was clipped by 1 base and J by 5 bases; unmatched bases: 4. CDR1 and CDR2 from the germline V gene are LGHNA and YNFKEQ. The CDR3 protein is CASSQGLAGSHEQYF. As DNA, the CDR3 is TGTGCCAGCAGCCAAGGACTAGCGGGATCCCACGAGCAGTACTTC.

This clone was seen at least ten times. This chain joins TRBV6-2 or TRBV6-3 and TRBJ2-7; 8 bases fit TRBD2. From germline, CDR1 is MNHEY and CDR2 SVGEGT. CDR3 length: 13 amino acids. J was trimmed by 5 bases and V by 4 bases; bases with no gene match: 4. CDR3: CASSLSSGNEQYF. CDR3 nucleotides: TGTGCCAGCAGTTTGAGTAGCGGGAACGAGCAGTACTTC.

The chain joins TRBV27 to TRBJ1-6; D call uncertain. Trimming removed 3 bases at V and 13 bases at J, with 13 bases between. Germline CDR1 reads MNHEY; CDR2 reads SMNVEV (reference sequence). The CDR3 loop spans 13 amino acids. This CDR3 is CASSFTPERPLHF. The CDR3 DNA is TGTGCCAGCAGTTTTACCCCGGAAAGGCCCCTCCACTTT.

This clone has ten or more counts. V is TRBV20-1 and J is TRBJ1-1; D perhaps matches TRBD1 (6 bases). The germline gives CDR1 DFQATT, CDR2 SNEGSKA (reference sequence). CDR3 length: 14 amino acids. Trimming pared 3 bases from V and 0 bases from J, leaving 11 bases between. CDR3 sequence: CSARDRTVNTEAFF. The CDR3 region has the DNA TGCAGTGCTAGGGACCGGACAGTGAACACTGAAGCTTTCTTT.

As for this clone: Compared with germline, one end of the junction differs, possibly owing to a read error. CDR3 nucleotides: TGTGCCAGCAGCTTACAGTCTAGGAGGGCCAGTGAGCATTTCTTC. Amino acids: CASSLQSRRASEHFF. This chain joins TRBV7-2 and TRBJ2-1, with a possible D match to TRBD2 (6 bases). Germline CDR1 and CDR2: SGHTA and FQGNSA. CDR3 length: 15 amino acids.

This clone was seen repeatedly, ten times or more. The chain links TRBV20-1 to TRBJ1-6; tentatively, D is TRBD1 (5 bases). This CDR3 region has 14 residues. CDR1 and CDR2 from the germline V gene are DFQATT and SNEGSKA (reference sequence). Trimming left V 6 bases short and J 3 bases short, with 12 bases between. The CDR3 region has the DNA TGCAGTGCCAGGGCCGGCGGCTATAATTCACCCCTCCACTTT. This sequence encodes CSARAGGYNSPLHF.

This clone was recorded many times. This chain joins TRBV12-3 or TRBV12-4 and TRBJ1-5; D is perhaps TRBD1 (5 bases). The V gene lost 2 bases and the J gene lost 2 bases, with 10 bases spanning the gap. This CDR3 has 15 amino acids. Here the CDR3 DNA reads TGTGCCAGCAGTTTATCAGGACAAGGCAATCAGCCCCAGCATTTT. Translating gives CASSLSGQGNQPQHF.

In its sample, this clone was seen many times. The chain links TRBV5-6 to TRBJ1-2; 9 nucleotides match TRBD1. V gave up 3 bases and J gave up 3 bases; unmatched junction bases: 6. There are 15 residues in the CDR3. The germline gives CDR1 SGHDT, CDR2 YYEEEE. CDR3 nucleotide sequence: TGTGCCAGCAGCTGGGACAGGGAAGGAGACTATGGCTACACCTTC. Its protein product is CASSWDREGDYGYTF.

This clone was found many times. The rearrangement uses TRBV19 and TRBJ1-5, with TRBD1 identical over 10 bases. The CDR3 is made up of 18 amino acids. J lost 5 bases, V lost 1 base, and 11 bases had no gene match. The V gene's germline CDR1 is LNHDA and CDR2 SQIVND (reference sequence). The CDR3 loop is CASSIGPGRGQGYQPQHF. CDR3 nucleotide sequence: TGTGCCAGTAGTATAGGTCCCGGGCGGGGACAGGGGTATCAGCCCCAGCATTTT. The variable domain in full, with the rest retrieved from reference TRBV19 and TRBJ1-5, is DGGITQSPKYLFRKEGQNVTLSCEQNLNHDAMYWYRQDPGQGLRLIYYSQIVNDFQKGDIAEGYSVSREKKESFPLTVTSAQKNPTAFYLCASSIGPGRGQGYQPQHFGDGTRLSIL.

This clone has just a few counts. One end of the junction is discordant with germline, which a read error may explain. The chain employs TRBV25-1 and TRBJ2-1, with TRBD2 matching over 10 bases. CDR3 length: 15 residues. The germline V gene has CDR1 MGHDK and CDR2 SYGVNS. Here the CDR3 reads CASSPPSGSYNEQFF. CDR3 DNA: TGCGCCAGCAGTCCCCCTAGCGGGAGTTATAATGAGCAGTTCTTC.

The chain uses TRBV6-1 and TRBJ2-7; D gene unclear. This CDR3 is 13 amino acids long. Germline V gives CDR1 MNHNS, CDR2 SASEGT. V dropped 3 bases and J dropped 4 bases, with 10 bases sitting between them. The CDR3 is CASSDQWAYEQYV. For the CDR3, the DNA is TGTGCCAGCAGTGACCAGTGGGCTTACGAGCAGTACGTC.

This clone occurred a few times. The V gene is TRBV20-1, the J gene TRBJ2-7; D is unresolved. This CDR3 spans 11 amino acids. The germline V gene has CDR1 DFQATT and CDR2 SNEGSKA (reference sequence). V shed 0 bases and J shed 6 bases, with 6 bases lying between them. CDR3 sequence: CSAREGSEQYF. The CDR3 DNA reads TGCAGTGCTAGAGAAGGGTCCGAGCAGTACTTC.

This clone has only a few counts. This may arise from a read error, as a much more abundant clone is one base away. V is TRBV12-3 or TRBV12-4 and J is TRBJ2-7; possible D gene TRBD2, 5 bases. The CDR3 runs to 13 residues. Trimming shortened V by 8 bases and J by 2 bases, and 13 bases separated the two germline ends. In DNA, the CDR3 is TGTGCCAGCGGTACCCGGGGTACCTACGAGCAGTACTTC. It translates to CASGTRGTYEQYF.

Many counts were recorded for this clone. As DNA, the CDR3 is TGTGCCAGCAGCTTCAGGACGAGTAATTCACCCCTCCACTTT. Translating gives CASSFRTSNSPLHF. The chain couples TRBV3-1 to TRBJ1-6; the D is unclear. V was cut by 5 bases and J by 6 bases, with 11 bases left in between. Germline V gives CDR1 LGHDT, CDR2 YNNKEL (reference sequence). The CDR3 is 14 amino acids.

This clone has a count of ten or more. This chain links TRBV7-9 with TRBJ2-3; D is undetermined. CDR3 length equals 14 residues. V lost 2 bases, J lost 1 base, and 7 bases lay in between. Germline CDR1 SEHNR, CDR2 FQNEAQ (reference sequence). DNA for the CDR3: TGTGCCAGCAGCTTACGCGGCGGCACAGATACGCAGTATTTT. It yields the protein CASSLRGGTDTQYF.

The V and J genes are TRBV6-1 and TRBJ2-7; D is perhaps TRBD1 (6 bases). The CDR3 covers 14 residues. Germline V CDR1 and CDR2: MNHNS, SASEGT. V was pared by 4 bases and J by 5 bases, with 15 bases between. Written as DNA, the CDR3 is TGTGCCAGCAGTGCACCGGGACATTCGAACGAGCAGTACTTC. It is translated as CASSAPGHSNEQYF.

In DNA form, the CDR3 reads TGTGCCATCAAGTATTCGGATGGCTACACCTTC. It specifies CAIKYSDGYTF. The chain carries TRBV10-3 and TRBJ1-2; no definite D call. Trimming left V 7 bases short and J 6 bases short, with 9 bases between. The CDR3 extends over 11 amino acids. Germline V gives CDR1 ENHRY, CDR2 SYGVKD.

This clone has a count of ten or more. This sequence joins TRBV28 and TRBJ1-2; possible D gene TRBD1, 6 bases. CDR3 size: 15 residues. V lost 4 bases to trimming and J lost 6 bases, with 18 bases between them. From germline, CDR1 is MDHEN and CDR2 SYDVKM. As DNA, the CDR3 is TGTGCCAGCAGTTCGGAGCACTGGGGGCGAAATGGCTACACCTTC. Its protein is CASSSEHWGRNGYTF.

This sequence joins TRBV7-2 and TRBJ2-2; 9 bases line up with TRBD2. Germline V gives CDR1 SGHTA, CDR2 FQGNSA. This CDR3 has 16 amino acids. After removal of 4 bases from V and 5 bases from J, the junction contained 8 bases not matched to a gene. The CDR3 here is CASSSLAGIFTGELFF. The CDR3 DNA is TGTGCCAGCAGCTCGCTAGCGGGAATTTTTACCGGGGAGCTGTTTTTT.

This clone was counted a few times. The junction departs from the called germline gene at one end, perhaps through a read error. The V gene is TRBV9, the J gene TRBJ2-2; D unclear. The germline CDR1 and CDR2 sequences are SGDLS and YYNGEE. The CDR3 extends over 16 amino acids. Here the CDR3 reads CASSAHSRRGTGELFF. CDR3 sequence (DNA): TGCGCCAGCAGCGCTCATAGCCGGAGAGGAACCGGGGAGCTGTTTTTT. The full variable domain, with the rest looked up from reference TRBV9 and TRBJ2-2, is DSGVTQTPKHLITATGQRVTLRCSPRSGDLSVYWYQQSLDQGLQFLIQYYNGEERAKGNILERFSAQQFPDLHSELNLSSLELGDSALYFCASSAHSRRGTGELFFGEGSRLTVL.

Comments on this clone: The junction and the germline gene differ at one end; a read error may be behind it. J is TRBJ1-2 and V is TRBV20-1, with TRBD1 as a possible D gene (6 bases). This CDR3 has 13 residues. The germline V gene encodes CDR1 DFQATT and CDR2 SNEGSKA (reference sequence). The CDR3 region is CSDWRGNNYGNTF. The CDR3 bases are TGCAGTGATTGGAGGGGGAATAACTATGGCAACACCTTC.

This clone was picked up many times. The genes are TRBV5-1 and TRBJ2-5; no clear D gene. Deletions cut 2 bases from V and 3 bases from J, with 8 bases between. The germline V gene has CDR1 SGHRS and CDR2 YFSETQ. The CDR3 has 13 amino acids. Here the CDR3 DNA reads TGCGCCAGCAGCTTTATCACTGAAGAGACCCAGTACTTC. Its protein is CASSFITEETQYF.

This clone was detected ten times or more. The chain combines TRBV9 with TRBJ2-3; 10 bases are shared with TRBD2. Germline trimming cut 2 bases from V and 2 bases from J; bases unmatched to any gene: 11. CDR3 length: 18 residues. CDR1 and CDR2 (germline): SGDLS, YYNGEE. CDR3 nucleotide sequence: TGTGCCAGCAGCGTGGGTTCGGCTAGCGGGAGTTTCACAGATACGCAGTATTTT. Its translation: CASSVGSASGSFTDTQYF.

The sample holds a few counts of this clone. The rearrangement uses TRBV6-1 and TRBJ2-7, with unresolved D. The CDR3 length is 14 residues. Germline CDR1 is MNHNS and CDR2 is SASEGT. V lost 8 bases and J 3 bases, leaving 17 bases between the germline ends. CDR3 sequence reads: CASQTDVPSYEQYF. For the CDR3, the DNA is TGTGCCAGCCAGACGGACGTGCCGAGCTACGAGCAGTACTTC.

The chain uses TRBV20-1 and TRBJ2-2; 7 bases agree with TRBD2. The germline gives CDR1 DFQATT, CDR2 SNEGSKA (reference sequence). The V and J ends lost 1 base and 3 bases, in that order; junction bases with no gene match: 8. CDR3 length equals 16 residues. CDR3 protein: CSARAWGGGDTGELFF. The CDR3 DNA is TGCAGTGCTAGAGCCTGGGGGGGAGGCGACACCGGGGAGCTGTTTTTT.

This clone was found many times. The rearrangement links TRBV5-1 to TRBJ1-2, with D hard to call. The germline V gene encodes CDR1 SGHRS and CDR2 YFSETQ. V shed 2 bases and J shed 2 bases, with 10 bases lying between them. The CDR3 spans 14 residues. The CDR3 DNA reads TGCGCCAGCAGCTTTGAGACCCCAAACTATGGCTACACCTTC. Its translation: CASSFETPNYGYTF. Variable domain in full (rest from reference TRBV5-1 and TRBJ1-2): KAGVTQTPRYLIKTRGQQVTLSCSPISGHRSVSWYQQTPGQGLQFLFEYFSETQRNKGNFPGRFSGRQFSNSRSEMNVSTLELGDSALYLCASSFETPNYGYTFGSGTRLTVV.

This clone is judged medium-sized. This rearrangement joins TRBV5-1 to TRBJ1-1; D call uncertain. Trimming stripped 2 bases from V and 1 base from J, with 12 bases between. CDR1 is SGHRS, CDR2 YFSETQ, per germline. The CDR3 has 15 residues. CDR3 coding DNA: TGCGCCAGCAGCTTTACCCAGGTCGGGAACACTGAAGCTTTCTTT. Amino acids: CASSFTQVGNTEAFF.

The rearrangement links TRBV6-1 to TRBJ2-3; 8 positions agree with TRBD1. Germline-derived CDR1 and CDR2 are MNHNS and SASEGT. CDR3 size: 15 residues. The V and J ends lost 6 bases and 3 bases, in that order; junction bases with no gene match: 8. The CDR3 protein is CASSKDRVITDTQYF. Here the CDR3 DNA reads TGTGCCAGCAGCAAGGACAGGGTAATAACAGATACGCAGTATTTT.